The T cell receptor beta chain under discussion was sequenced for a study of CD8 T cells in Susac syndrome. This CDR3 has 11 amino acids. Trimming cost V 3 bases and J 8 bases; bases outside gene matches: 3. The V gene's germline CDR1 is GTSNPN and CDR2 SVGIG (reference sequence). Broader study findings: It was acknowledged in the study that its TCR sequencing and HLA analysis involved a relatively small number of individuals.

Reverse transcription of about 0.45 to 1 ug RNA was carried out with random hexamers. TCRdb redid the calling of the immunoSEQ multiplex PCR reads with MiXCR, one entry per CDR3 protein. This table has some 190,000 distinct CDR3 sequences, approximately 94% appearing once. A remark on this clonotype: No antigen is known for it.

The chain employs TRBV30 and TRBJ1-2; 7 positions match TRBD1. The receptor was isolated from a human donor with Susac syndrome. The sample was CD4+ T cells from PBMCs. The CDR3 protein is CAWRQGQGYTF. The CDR3 DNA is TGTGCCTGGAGACAGGGGCAAGGCTACACCTTC.